Listed below are T cell receptor beta chains from one sample, sequenced in a study of CXCR3-negative and CXCR3-positive naive CD8 T cells. TCRdb reanalyzed the 5' RACE reads and collapses them to one entry per CDR3 protein, without DNA. Its clone listing holds over 45,000 distinct CDR3 sequences. Sequencing input: naive CXCR3- CD8+ T cells from blood. The receptors shown here come from a human donor in good health. Some clones in this sample may be carry-over from other donors' samples. Both conserved end residues are part of each CDR3.

>TRBJ2-3|TRBV7-9
CASSLPRGGSSTDTQYF
>TRBJ1-2|TRBV18
CASSPGQGDDYGYTF
>TRBJ2-1|TRBV24-1
CATSDLRGDGAWDEQFF
>TRBJ2-7|TRBV29-1
CSVRSDPGEQYF
>TRBJ2-2|TRBV5-1
CASSYEAWRGASTGELFF
>TRBJ1-3|TRBV27
CASSLDGFSGNTIYF
>TRBJ1-1|TRBV27
CASSYSADLNTEAFF
>TRBJ2-1|TRBV6-4
CASSEWATGDNEQFF
>TRBJ2-7|TRBV7-9
CASSVRDTPYEQYF
>TRBJ1-4|TRBV27
CASRTGQGSEKLFF
>TRBJ2-7|TRBV9
CASSDRADVPEQYF
>TRBJ1-1|TRBV6-2/TRBV6-3
CASSSSGLGDTEAFF
>TRBJ2-7|TRBV7-3
CAGSLTFGTEQYF
>TRBJ1-1|TRBV27
CASSFGTPTEAFF
>TRBJ2-1|TRBV5-1
CASATGGFEQFF
>TRBJ2-5|TRBV20-1
CSARKGRRGRETQYF
>TRBJ1-3|TRBV12-3/TRBV12-4
CASSLWGSGNTIYF